These T cell receptor beta chains were read from a single sample in a study of identical twins. From the 5' RACE reads, TCRdb called clonotypes with MiXCR, one entry per CDR3 protein. The table includes more than 600,000 distinct CDR3 sequences, over 15% detected once. In addition, the sample was reused for a study of T cells expressing NK-cell markers.

Specimen: PBMCs. Receptors originate from a young woman in good health. Each CDR3 is given with its conserved first and last residue. Fields, in order: clone size, J gene, V gene, D gene, CDR3 protein, CDR3 DNA. A D gene is named only where the DNA matches it firmly. Clone size, where shown, is once, few, many, or a class for clones that have expanded.

-	TRBJ2-1	TRBV12-3/TRBV12-4	TRBD2	CASLGGGYNEQFF	TGTGCCAGCCTTGGGGGGGGGTACAATGAGCAGTTCTTC
-	TRBJ2-1	TRBV20-1	-	CSASKARSLSYNEQFF	TGCAGTGCTAGTAAAGCCCGCAGCTTGTCCTACAATGAGCAGTTCTTC
-	TRBJ1-1	TRBV18	-	CASSPNRVSGETEAFF	TGTGCCAGCTCACCGAATAGAGTTTCGGGGGAAACTGAAGCTTTCTTT
few	TRBJ1-2	TRBV20-1	TRBD1	CSAMNRGLYGYTF	TGCAGTGCGATGAACAGGGGGCTCTATGGCTACACCTTC
-	TRBJ1-1	TRBV27	TRBD1	CASSLWTGANTEAFF	TGTGCCAGCAGTTTATGGACAGGCGCCAACACTGAAGCTTTCTTT
few	TRBJ2-5	TRBV15	TRBD1	CATSNLDRAAGETQYF	TGTGCCACCAGCAATCTGGACAGGGCGGCAGGGGAGACCCAGTACTTC
few	TRBJ2-7	TRBV7-9	TRBD2	CASSLGLAGGWYF	TGTGCCAGCAGCTTAGGGCTAGCGGGAGGTTGGTACTTC
-	TRBJ1-2	TRBV20-1	-	CSARDRGQAVGYTF	TGCAGTGCTAGAGACAGGGGTCAAGCGGTTGGCTACACCTTC
few	TRBJ2-1	TRBV15	-	CATSGDNEQFF	TGTGCCACCAGCGGGGATAATGAGCAGTTCTTC
-	TRBJ2-7	TRBV20-1	TRBD2	CSASRGSGGRSYEQYF	TGCAGTGCTAGCCGGGGTAGCGGGGGTAGGTCCTACGAGCAGTACTTC
-	TRBJ2-5	TRBV3-1	-	CASSQSLRQVPVTQYF	TGTGCCAGCAGCCAATCCCTGAGACAGGTTCCGGTGACCCAGTACTTC
few	TRBJ2-7	TRBV29-1	-	CSVEKTGYEQYF	TGCAGCGTCGAAAAAACGGGCTACGAGCAGTACTTC
few	TRBJ2-1	TRBV7-9	TRBD2	CGSLGGSSYNEQFF	TGTGGCAGTTTGGGGGGGAGCTCCTACAATGAGCAGTTCTTC
-	TRBJ1-1	TRBV20-1	-	CSASTVMGNTEAFF	TGCAGTGCATCGACAGTAATGGGGAACACTGAAGCTTTCTTT
-	TRBJ1-1	TRBV29-1	TRBD1	CSVVGTGTQRTEAFF	TGCAGCGTTGTCGGGACAGGGACGCAACGCACTGAAGCTTTCTTT
few	TRBJ1-1	TRBV5-1	-	CASSSQGLATFF	TGCGCCAGCAGCTCACAGGGTTTGGCGACTTTCTTT
few	TRBJ2-1	TRBV28	TRBD2	CASTHRDYANEQFF	TGTGCCAGCACCCACCGGGACTACGCTAATGAGCAGTTCTTC
few	TRBJ2-2	TRBV5-5	-	CASSPLRKVGTGELFF	TGTGCCAGCAGCCCGCTGCGCAAAGTCGGGACCGGGGAGCTGTTTTTT
many	TRBJ1-1	TRBV12-3/TRBV12-4	-	CASSDSGDVRQAFF	TGTGCCAGCAGCGATTCGGGGGATGTGCGGCAAGCTTTCTTT
-	TRBJ2-7	TRBV7-2	-	CASRKRDRSYEQYF	TGTGCCAGCAGAAAACGGGACCGATCCTACGAGCAGTACTTC
many	TRBJ2-7	TRBV20-1	TRBD2	CSARGEREYEQYF	TGCAGTGCTAGAGGGGAGCGGGAGTACGAGCAGTACTTC
many	TRBJ1-1	TRBV12-3/TRBV12-4	-	CASSLQGLTEAFF	TGTGCCAGCAGTTTACAGGGACTCACTGAAGCTTTCTTT
-	TRBJ1-2	TRBV12-3/TRBV12-4	TRBD1	CASSTRGRSYTF	TGTGCCAGCAGTACCAGGGGGCGAAGCTACACCTTC
few	TRBJ2-7	TRBV6-2/TRBV6-3	TRBD2	CASSYSPREREMTEQYF	TGTGCCAGCAGTTACTCCCCCAGGGAGCGGGAGATGACCGAGCAGTACTTC
-	TRBJ2-1	TRBV30	TRBD2	CAGTLAANEQFF	TGTGCCGGGACACTAGCGGCCAATGAGCAGTTCTTC
-	TRBJ2-1	TRBV4-3	TRBD2	CASSQDRSSGIWNEQFF	TGCGCCAGCAGCCAAGATCGATCCAGCGGGATATGGAATGAGCAGTTCTTC
-	TRBJ2-1	TRBV7-9	-	CASSPHRNEQFF	TGTGCCAGCAGCCCCCACAGAAATGAGCAGTTCTTC
once	TRBJ2-1	TRBV3-1	TRBD1	CASSQSPGTVGEQFF	TGTGCCAGCAGCCAAAGCCCAGGGACAGTTGGTGAGCAGTTCTTC
-	TRBJ1-2	TRBV10-3	TRBD1	CAITLDRGQGGYTF	TGTGCCATCACCCTGGACAGGGGGCAAGGTGGCTACACCTTC
many	TRBJ1-2	TRBV20-1	TRBD1	CSARDVQGHYGYTF	TGCAGTGCTAGAGACGTACAGGGGCACTATGGCTACACCTTC
-	TRBJ2-1	TRBV20-1	-	CSARDFIGNEQFF	TGCAGTGCTAGAGACTTCATCGGCAATGAGCAGTTCTTC
-	TRBJ2-6	TRBV3-1	-	CASTQPRGHSGANVLTF	TGTGCCAGCACCCAGCCCCGCGGCCACTCTGGGGCCAACGTCCTGACTTTC
few	TRBJ2-7	TRBV7-9	-	CASSPAVPYEQYF	TGTGCCAGCAGTCCGGCGGTACCGTACGAGCAGTACTTC
few	TRBJ2-2	TRBV10-3	-	CAIRTGEAGELFF	TGTGCCATCAGGACGGGAGAGGCCGGGGAGCTGTTTTTT
many	TRBJ2-7	TRBV20-1	-	CSARGGTYEQYF	TGCAGTGCTAGAGGTGGCACCTACGAGCAGTACTTC
-	TRBJ1-5	TRBV27	-	CASSLEGLNHPQHF	TGTGCCAGCAGCTTGGAGGGCCTTAATCATCCCCAGCATTTT
-	TRBJ2-7	TRBV27	-	CARQGSWGAGSYEQYF	TGTGCCAGGCAAGGCTCGTGGGGGGCGGGCTCCTACGAGCAGTACTTC
-	TRBJ1-1	TRBV7-9	-	CASSQGAAKTEAFF	TGTGCCAGCAGCCAAGGGGCAGCGAAAACTGAAGCTTTCTTT
few	TRBJ2-7	TRBV5-1	TRBD1	CASTPGTGSNEQYF	TGCGCCAGCACCCCCGGGACAGGGTCGAACGAGCAGTACTTC
few	TRBJ2-2	TRBV4-3	TRBD1	CASSQRGTDTGELFF	TGCGCCAGCAGCCAACGAGGGACAGACACCGGGGAGCTGTTTTTT
-	TRBJ2-3	TRBV7-2	TRBD1	CASSFGQGAWDTQYF	TGTGCCAGCAGCTTCGGACAGGGGGCCTGGGATACGCAGTATTTT
few	TRBJ2-3	TRBV7-9	TRBD2	CASELAGPLLKF	TGTGCCAGCGAACTAGCGGGGCCGCTTCTTAAATTT
-	TRBJ2-5	TRBV6-5	TRBD2	CASSYSMASGGWETQYF	TGTGCCAGCAGTTACTCGATGGCTAGCGGGGGGTGGGAGACCCAGTACTTC
few	TRBJ1-2	TRBV9	-	CASSVATGGYTF	TGTGCCAGCAGCGTAGCTACGGGAGGCTACACCTTC
many	TRBJ2-3	TRBV12-3/TRBV12-4	-	CASRQNTDTQYF	TGTGCCAGCAGACAAAACACAGATACGCAGTATTTT
-	TRBJ2-2	TRBV10-3	TRBD2	CAITGLAGELFF	TGTGCCATCACGGGACTAGCCGGGGAGCTGTTTTTT
few	TRBJ2-5	TRBV20-1	-	CSARGGGQGPAETQYF	TGCAGTGCTAGAGGGGGGGGGCAGGGGCCGGCGGAGACCCAGTACTTC
once	TRBJ2-1	TRBV4-3	-	CASSQEWRLGQFF	TGCGCCAGCAGCCAAGAGTGGAGGTTGGGGCAGTTCTTC
few	TRBJ2-5	TRBV7-3	-	CASSFGSPSQETQYF	TGTGCCAGCAGCTTTGGAAGTCCGTCACAAGAGACCCAGTACTTC
-	TRBJ1-2	TRBV20-1	-	CSAPRDFYGYTF	TGCAGTGCTCCGCGGGATTTCTATGGCTACACCTTC